The 9 T cell receptor beta chains below all came from one sample that was sequenced in a study of cytomegalovirus exposure and HLA in healthy donors. Only in-frame clones appear in the TCRdb table, and some are missing; sequencing was by immunoSEQ multiplex PCR. The repertoire holds roughly 45,000 clones, with around nine tenths as singletons. Material for sequencing was PBMCs. The receptors stem from a man aged 18 to 30 in good health and CMV-seronegative.

The rearrangement joins TRBV6-1 to TRBJ2-5, with 9 bases fitting TRBD1. Germline V gene sequence: CDR1 MNHNS, CDR2 SASEGT. The CDR3 has 14 residues. V was pared by 8 bases and J by 5 bases, with 9 bases of the junction left unmatched. The CDR3 reads CASAVLGQGETQYF. In nucleotides, the CDR3 is TGTGCCAGCGCAGTACTGGGACAGGGCGAGACCCAGTACTTC.

CDR3 amino acids: CASRYSGGPEQYF. The CDR3 DNA follows: TGTGCCAGCAGGTACAGCGGGGGGCCCGAGCAGTACTTC. The chain carries TRBV27 and TRBJ2-7, with 9 bases lining up with TRBD2. J gave up 6 bases and V 6 bases, and 6 bases lay outside the gene matches. CDR1 is MNHEY and CDR2 is SMNVEV in the germline V gene (reference sequence). The CDR3 has 13 residues.

The V call is TRBV7-3, the J call TRBJ2-3, with D possibly TRBD1 on 6 matching bases. CDR3 length: 14 residues. Germline assignment: CDR1 SGHTA and CDR2 FQGTGA. The V end lost 5 bases, the J end lost 0 bases, and 9 bases lay between the germline ends. CDR3 DNA: TGTGCCAGCAGCCCGGGACAAAGCACAGATACGCAGTATTTT. Its protein product is CASSPGQSTDTQYF.

The rearrangement links TRBV18 to TRBJ1-5; 9 positions agree with TRBD1. CDR1 is KGHSH and CDR2 is LQKENI in the germline V gene. Trimming took 3 bases from V and 7 from J; bases not matched to a gene: 10. The CDR3 has 16 residues. DNA for the CDR3: TGTGCCAGCTCACCCAGAAGCTACAGGGGGCCCCAGCCCCAGCATTTT. Translated, it gives CASSPRSYRGPQPQHF.

Comments on this clone: An end of the junction differs from the germline gene, which may be a read error. CDR3 DNA: TGTGCTAGCAGCCCGGGACAGTCCACCGGGGAGCTGTTTTTT. Translated: CASSPGQSTGELFF. The chain is built from TRBV7-7 and TRBJ2-2, with 7 bases fitting TRBD1. The length of the CDR3 is 14 residues. The germline V gene encodes CDR1 SSHAT and CDR2 FNYEAQ (reference sequence).

The rearrangement uses TRBV27 and TRBJ2-7; TRBD1 agrees at 9 bases. Germline CDR1 is MNHEY and CDR2 is SMNVEV (reference sequence). This CDR3 comprises 14 residues. V lost 6 bases and J lost 0; bases outside the gene matches: 3. The CDR3 DNA reads as TGTGCCAGCAGGCGGGACAGGGTCTCCTACGAGCAGTACTTC. It is translated as CASRRDRVSYEQYF.

This rearrangement joins TRBV9 to TRBJ2-7; 7 bases agree with TRBD2. The ends lost 4 bases at V and 0 bases at J; junction bases unmatched: 4. Germline lookup yields CDR1 SGDLS and CDR2 YYNGEE. The CDR3 runs 14 residues. The CDR3 nucleotides read TGTGCCAGCAGCCCCCGGGGGGACTCCTACGAGCAGTACTTC. Translation gives CASSPRGDSYEQYF.

V is TRBV6-5 and J is TRBJ1-1, with a tentative D call TRBD1 (6 bases). V lost 7 bases and J 7 bases, leaving 19 bases between the germline ends. The CDR3 totals 14 residues. Germline lookup yields CDR1 MNHEY and CDR2 SVGAGI. CDR3 in amino acids: CASTPLRTRGEAFF. The CDR3 bases are TGTGCCAGCACCCCCTTACGGACCAGGGGTGAAGCTTTCTTT.

The rearrangement joins TRBV15 to TRBJ1-4, with D possibly TRBD1 on 5 matching bases. Germline V CDR1 and CDR2: LNHNV, YYDKDF (reference sequence). The CDR3 sequence is 15 residues long. Trimming took off 1 base at V and 7 bases at J, with 13 bases between the two ends. DNA of the CDR3: TGTGCCACCAGCAGAGTGGACCGAAGGGGTGAAAAACTGTTTTTT. Translating gives CATSRVDRRGEKLFF.